This T cell receptor (beta chain) was observed in a study of blood T cell repertoires in COVID-19. As for the study in general: PBMCs, B-cell-depleted T cells, or T cells were the source of the cDNA or gDNA that made up the material.

Germline V lookup: CDR1 SGHAT, CDR2 FQNNGV. The J segment lost 2 bases and the V segment lost 4 bases, leaving 3 bases of the junction unmatched. The CDR3 runs 15 residues. Methods used by the authors: Amplification of reference gene primers provided the estimated nucleated cell counts. This table comes from immunoSEQ multiplex PCR, and its TCRdb copy is limited to in-frame clones, with some not included. V and J calls and clone size are copied from that table; D and trimming were computed from the DNA. The sample has fewer than 400,000 clones, 70% to 90% seen once; the top ten hold 2.5% to 3.5%. The TCR sequence derives from a human donor in a cohort sampled during active COVID-19. The source material was peripheral blood. The chain carries TRBV11-2 and TRBJ2-7, with 12 bases matching TRBD2. The CDR3 DNA reads as TGTGCCAGCAGCTCCGGACTAGCGGGACCCTACGAGCAGTACTTC. This encodes CASSSGLAGPYEQYF. Full variable domain (rest looked up from reference TRBV11-2 and TRBJ2-7): EAGVAQSPRYKIIEKRQSVAFWCNPISGHATLYWYQQILGQGPKLLIQFQNNGVVDDSQLPKDRFSAERLKGVDSTLKIQPAKLEDSAVYLCASSSGLAGPYEQYFGPGTRLTVT.